These 32 T cell receptor beta chains came from one sample sequenced in a study of blood T cell repertoires in COVID-19. Data came from immunoSEQ multiplex PCR; TCRdb stores just in-frame clones and leaves some out. The sample holds about 200,000 clones, about 84% seen once. Sequenced material: PBMCs or T cells enriched from blood (not recorded which). The receptors were gathered from a man aged 35 to 55 with acute COVID-19.

The rearrangement joins TRBV5-1 to TRBJ1-2; tentative D call: TRBD1 (5 bases). The V end lost 4 bases, the J end lost 1 base, and 14 bases lay between the germline ends. The CDR3 is 15 amino acids. Germline V gene lookup returns CDR1 SGHRS and CDR2 YFSETQ. This CDR3 reads CASSPSGGVNYGYTF. The CDR3 DNA reads as TGCGCCAGCAGCCCCTCGGGGGGTGTTAACTATGGCTACACCTTC. Based on the CDR3 plus reference TRBV5-1 and TRBJ1-2, the full variable domain is KAGVTQTPRYLIKTRGQQVTLSCSPISGHRSVSWYQQTPGQGLQFLFEYFSETQRNKGNFPGRFSGRQFSNSRSEMNVSTLELGDSALYLCASSPSGGVNYGYTFGSGTRLTVV.

The V call is TRBV10-1, the J call TRBJ2-2; TRBD1 agrees at 7 bases. This CDR3 is 15 amino acids long. V trimming: 6 bases; J trimming: 7 bases; junction bases outside the gene matches: 11. Germline V CDR1 and CDR2: WNHNN, SYGVQD (reference sequence). CDR3 sequence reads: CASRRGHRVNGELFF. The CDR3 DNA reads as TGCGCCAGCAGGAGGGGGCATAGGGTCAACGGGGAGCTGTTTTTT.

V gene TRBV21-1 combines with J gene TRBJ2-3; TRBD2 reflects the table's D call only, with no check against the DNA. TRBV21-1 is described as a pseudogene. The length of the CDR3 is 14 residues. The CDR3, as DNA: TGTGCCAGCAGCAACCTCCCGAGCACAGATACGCAGTATTTT. Protein: CASSNLPSTDTQYF.

This clone was seen more than once but under ten times. At the DNA level, this CDR3 is encoded by other sequences in the same sample as well. The V and J genes are TRBV7-3 and TRBJ1-1, with 7 bases that match TRBD1. V lost 5 bases, J lost 4 bases, and 7 bases stayed unmatched. Germline CDR1 and CDR2: SGHTA and FQGTGA. This CDR3 is built from 14 residues. This CDR3 is CASSLRQGGTEAFF. In DNA form, the CDR3 reads TGTGCCAGCAGCCTACGTCAGGGGGGCACTGAAGCTTTCTTT.

The chain recombines TRBV10-1 with TRBJ2-1, with 9 nucleotides matching TRBD2. CDR1 is WNHNN, CDR2 SYGVQD, per germline (reference sequence). Losses at the gene ends were 8 bases for V and 7 bases for J; bases not matched to a gene: 12. The CDR3 covers 15 residues. For the CDR3, the DNA is TGCGCCAGCTCTACTTCTAGCGGGACACGGAATGAGCAGTTCTTC. Translation: CASSTSSGTRNEQFF.

The genes are TRBV19 and TRBJ1-2, with 7 bases aligning to TRBD1. Germline values: CDR1 LNHDA, CDR2 SQIVND (reference sequence). This CDR3 has 11 residues. V lost 6 bases to trimming and J lost 6 bases; unmatched junction nucleotides: 1. CDR3 residues: CASRGQNGYTF. CDR3 DNA: TGTGCCAGTAGGGGACAGAATGGCTACACCTTC.

The V call is TRBV11-2, the J call TRBJ2-4; TRBD2 agrees at 7 bases. The germline V gene has CDR1 SGHAT and CDR2 FQNNGV. V was pared by 1 base and J by 7 bases, with 13 bases of the junction left unmatched. The CDR3 has 17 residues. The CDR3 DNA reads as TGTGCCAGCAGCTTAGGGTTCGGGAGGCAGGGTGGGAACATTCAGTACTTC. This encodes CASSLGFGRQGGNIQYF.

The chain couples TRBV7-2 to TRBJ1-4; the D gene is possibly TRBD1 (5 bases). Deletions cut 5 bases from V and 5 bases from J, with 18 bases between. CDR1 and CDR2 from the germline V gene are SGHTA and FQGNSA. The CDR3 loop spans 16 amino acids. The CDR3 DNA follows: TGTGCCAGCAGCGGAACTCCAGGGCGGGGAAATGAAAAACTGTTTTTT. This gives the protein CASSGTPGRGNEKLFF.

In its sample, this clone was seen once. This rearrangement joins TRBV28 to TRBJ1-6, with 8 bases lining up with TRBD1. V was clipped by 6 bases and J by 10 bases; unmatched bases: 11. Germline V gives CDR1 MDHEN, CDR2 SYDVKM. The CDR3 spans 15 residues. The CDR3 DNA reads TGTGCCAGCAGAGGGGGGGGACAGGTGGGGTCACCCCTCCACTTT. Protein product: CASRGGGQVGSPLHF.

This chain connects TRBV3-1 (or the pseudogene TRBV3-2) to TRBJ2-1; 11 bases fit TRBD2. The CDR3 runs to 14 residues. J lost 7 bases, V lost 3 bases, and 2 bases had no gene match. CDR1 and CDR2 (germline): LGHDT, YNNKEL (reference sequence). The CDR3 DNA sequence: TGTGCCAGCAGCCAGCTAGCGGGAGGTAATGAGCAGTTCTTC. It yields the protein CASSQLAGGNEQFF.

The chain recombines TRBV27 with TRBJ1-1; a possible D gene is TRBD1 (6 bases). This CDR3 has 14 amino acids. The germline CDR1 and CDR2 sequences are MNHEY and SMNVEV (reference sequence). V was shortened by 5 bases and J by 2 bases, with 12 bases between the two germline ends. The CDR3 coding sequence is TGTGCCAGCAGTACCCCGACAGGAAACACTGAAGCTTTCTTT. Its translation is CASSTPTGNTEAFF.

On this clone itself: This may be a read error: a much more frequent sequence differs by one nucleotide. The chain carries TRBV5-4 and TRBJ2-1; D is perhaps TRBD2 (6 bases). This CDR3 has 15 residues. CDR1 SGHNT and CDR2 YYREEE come from the germline V gene (reference sequence). Trimming left V 0 bases short and J 0 bases short, with 7 bases between. The DNA for the CDR3 is TGTGCCAGCAGCTTGGTAGCGGACTCCTACAATGAGCAGTTCTTC. This translates into CASSLVADSYNEQFF.

The chain carries TRBV27 and TRBJ1-2, with D unclear. Germline lookup yields CDR1 MNHEY and CDR2 SMNVEV (reference sequence). The CDR3 contains 14 residues. The V end lost 5 bases, the J end lost 8 bases, and 18 bases lay between the germline ends. The CDR3 reads CASSPGGIRGGYTF. CDR3 nucleotide sequence: TGTGCCAGCAGTCCCGGCGGGATTCGCGGGGGCTACACCTTC.

This chain connects TRBV27 to TRBJ2-7; D ambiguous. CDR3 length: 13 residues. From germline, CDR1 is MNHEY and CDR2 SMNVEV (reference sequence). The V end lost 2 bases, the J end lost 6 bases, and 11 bases lay between the germline ends. CDR3 in DNA: TGTGCCAGCAGTTTAGCCCGCCCCGGCGAGCAGTACTTC. This encodes CASSLARPGEQYF.

This clone was seen once. The J gene is TRBJ2-7, the V gene TRBV9; 9 bases align to TRBD2. V shed 3 bases, J shed 3 bases, and the junction held 7 bases outside the gene matches. Germline V gene lookup returns CDR1 SGDLS and CDR2 YYNGEE. The CDR3 has 15 residues. CDR3 coding DNA: TGTGCCAGCAGCGAATCCGGGACTAGCAGCTACGAGCAGTACTTC. It is translated as CASSESGTSSYEQYF.

The chain uses TRBV5-1 and TRBJ2-1, with 8 nucleotides matching TRBD2. The germline V gene has CDR1 SGHRS and CDR2 YFSETQ. Trimming removed 5 bases from V and 6 bases from J; junction bases left unmatched: 7. CDR3 size: 14 residues. The CDR3 region is CASRGLDRTNEQFF. CDR3 bases: TGCGCCAGCAGGGGACTAGATCGGACCAATGAGCAGTTCTTC.

This sequence joins TRBV5-6 and TRBJ1-5; the D is unclear. The CDR3 totals 12 residues. V lost 5 bases and J lost 2, with 5 bases in between. Germline values: CDR1 SGHDT, CDR2 YYEEEE. CDR3 DNA sequence: TGTGCCAGCAGTGGAGGCAATCAGCCCCAGCATTTT. Translation: CASSGGNQPQHF.

The chain has TRBV18 and TRBJ2-3; 10 nucleotides align to TRBD2. After removal of 0 bases from V and 5 bases from J, the junction contained 8 bases not matched to a gene. CDR1 is KGHSH and CDR2 is LQKENI in the germline V gene. This CDR3 spans 17 amino acids. The CDR3 DNA follows: TGTGCCAGCTCACCACCAGAGAGCGGGAGGGAGAGAGATACGCAGTATTTT. Translated, it gives CASSPPESGRERDTQYF.

This chain joins TRBV5-4 and TRBJ2-1; D is uncertain. The CDR3 spans 13 residues. Germline CDR1 reads SGHNT; CDR2 reads YYREEE (reference sequence). V lost 2 bases and J lost 4, with 7 bases in between. This CDR3 is CASSFTEYNEQFF. DNA of the CDR3: TGTGCCAGCAGCTTTACAGAATACAATGAGCAGTTCTTC.

This clone was seen once. J is TRBJ1-3 and V is TRBV2; the D gene is possibly TRBD1 (5 bases). V was cut by 6 bases and J by 9 bases, with 12 bases left in between. CDR3 length equals 12 residues. Germline assignment: CDR1 SNHLY and CDR2 FYNNEI. The CDR3 sequence: CASRETDSTIYF. CDR3 sequence (DNA): TGTGCCAGCAGGGAGACAGACAGCACCATATATTTT. Based on the CDR3 plus reference TRBV2 and TRBJ1-3, the full variable domain is EPEVTQTPSHQVTQMGQEVILRCVPISNHLYFYWYRQILGQKVEFLVSFYNNEISEKSEIFDDQFSVERPDGSNFTLKIRSTKLEDSAMYFCASRETDSTIYFGEGSWLTVV.

J is TRBJ2-1 and V is TRBV9; the match to TRBD2 covers 10 bases. In germline, CDR1 is SGDLS, CDR2 YYNGEE. V dropped 7 bases and J dropped 8; count of bases not matched to a gene: 6. The CDR3 totals 13 residues. The CDR3 protein is CASQVAGGHEQFF. CDR3 nucleotide sequence: TGTGCCAGCCAGGTAGCGGGAGGCCATGAGCAGTTCTTC.

This clone was found a few times. The chain uses TRBV20-1 and TRBJ1-3, with D unresolved. The CDR3 extends over 15 amino acids. Trimming took 3 bases from V and 0 from J, leaving 12 bases between them. Germline values: CDR1 DFQATT, CDR2 SNEGSKA (reference sequence). The CDR3 bases are TGCAGTGCTAGTAACTCCTTAGACTCTGGAAACACCATATATTTT. Translating gives CSASNSLDSGNTIYF.

This chain links TRBV19 with TRBJ2-7, with unresolved D. This CDR3 contains 13 residues. Germline loops: CDR1 LNHDA, CDR2 SQIVND (reference sequence). V dropped 3 bases and J dropped 1 base, with 7 bases sitting between them. The chain's CDR3 is CASSILASYEQYF. For the CDR3, the DNA is TGTGCCAGTAGTATCTTGGCATCCTACGAGCAGTACTTC.

The V gene is TRBV5-1, the J gene TRBJ2-3; D unresolved. The CDR3 runs to 14 residues. V was trimmed by 1 base and J by 1 base, leaving 7 bases between them. Germline CDR1 and CDR2: SGHRS and YFSETQ. As DNA, the CDR3 is TGCGCCAGCAGCTTGTGGCAGGGCACAGATACGCAGTATTTT. Residues: CASSLWQGTDTQYF.

This chain uses TRBV19 with TRBJ1-2, with 7 bases lining up with TRBD1. V lost 6 bases to trimming and J lost 6 bases; unmatched junction nucleotides: 7. The CDR3 length is 13 residues. The germline gives CDR1 LNHDA, CDR2 SQIVND (reference sequence). The CDR3 region is CASSPHTGDGYTF. The CDR3 DNA sequence: TGTGCCAGTAGCCCCCACACAGGGGATGGCTACACCTTC.

The chain is built from TRBV14 and TRBJ2-7; 7 positions agree with TRBD2. Germline V gene lookup returns CDR1 SGHDN and CDR2 FVKESK. The CDR3 totals 14 residues. V dropped 3 bases and J dropped 1; count of bases not matched to a gene: 3. The CDR3 loop is CASSQGGRSYEQYF. CDR3 coding DNA: TGTGCCAGCAGCCAGGGCGGGAGATCCTACGAGCAGTACTTC. Based on the CDR3 plus reference TRBV14 and TRBJ2-7, the full variable domain is EAGVTQFPSHSVIEKGQTVTLRCDPISGHDNLYWYRRVMGKEIKFLLHFVKESKQDESGMPNNRFLAERTGGTYSTLKVQPAELEDSGVYFCASSQGGRSYEQYFGPGTRLTVT.

The chain couples TRBV5-1 to TRBJ2-3; TRBD1 matches at 8 bases. Germline lookup yields CDR1 SGHRS and CDR2 YFSETQ. The length of the CDR3 is 17 residues. V shed 4 bases and J 4 bases; nucleotides not matched to a gene: 14. In DNA form, the CDR3 reads TGCGCCAGCAGCCGATCAACCGGGACAGGTGGTGCAGATACGCAGTATTTT. This encodes CASSRSTGTGGADTQYF.

The chain links TRBV3-1 (or the pseudogene TRBV3-2) to TRBJ2-3; no definite D call. The germline gives CDR1 LGHDT, CDR2 YNNKEL (reference sequence). This CDR3 contains 17 residues. Trimming left V 4 bases short and J 2 bases short, with 19 bases between. The CDR3 DNA follows: TGTGCCAGCAGCCCTGTACTGGTCTCTCCTAACACAGATACGCAGTATTTT. Its protein product is CASSPVLVSPNTDTQYF.

This clone was seen only once. The chain uses TRBV4-2 and TRBJ1-3; D is possibly TRBD1 (5 bases). V lost 4 bases and J lost 0, with 16 bases in between. This CDR3 has 17 amino acids. Looked up from germline, CDR1 is LGHNA and CDR2 is YNFKEQ. The CDR3 sequence is CASSPESPGLSGNTIYF. CDR3 DNA sequence: TGTGCCAGCAGCCCCGAAAGTCCAGGGCTCTCTGGAAACACCATATATTTT.

V is TRBV6-1 and J is TRBJ1-2; D remains unclear. V was shortened by 2 bases and J by 5 bases, with 18 bases between the two germline ends. The CDR3 loop spans 16 amino acids. Germline lookup yields CDR1 MNHNS and CDR2 SASEGT. The CDR3, as DNA: TGTGCCAGCAGTGAATGGGCCTCGGGGAAGTCATATGGCTACACCTTC. It translates to CASSEWASGKSYGYTF.

The rearrangement links TRBV6-2 or TRBV6-3 to TRBJ2-1; the match to TRBD2 covers 8 bases. The CDR3 loop spans 18 amino acids. V trimming: 2 bases; J trimming: 0 bases; junction bases outside the gene matches: 9. Germline lookup yields CDR1 MNHEY and CDR2 SVGEGT. The CDR3 region is CASSYGGRTQSSYNEQFF. DNA of the CDR3: TGTGCCAGCAGTTACGGCGGGAGGACCCAGAGCTCCTACAATGAGCAGTTCTTC.

The sample holds a few counts of this clone. The chain joins TRBV10-1 to TRBJ2-1; perhaps TRBD2 as D (5 bases). The V gene's germline CDR1 is WNHNN and CDR2 SYGVQD (reference sequence). The CDR3 is 18 amino acids. V was pared by 0 bases and J by 2 bases, with 17 bases between. The CDR3 coding sequence is TGCGCCAGCAGTGAGTCGAAGAGGAGGAGGTCGGCCTACAATGAGCAGTTCTTC. Protein: CASSESKRRRSAYNEQFF.